This T cell receptor (beta chain) was sequenced during a study of shared clonotypes between healthy human individuals. Profiled with immunoSEQ multiplex PCR; TCRdb holds only in-frame clones, not every one. This table has about 1.1 million clones, around 78% appearing once. The CDR3 is made up of 16 amino acids. Germline trimming cut 2 bases from V and 1 base from J; bases unmatched to any gene: 7. Germline V gene lookup returns CDR1 SGHVS and CDR2 FQNEAQ. In the case of this clone: Its cognate antigen is unknown.

Points from the study as a whole: Among the subsets, naive ones generally showed larger estimated richness than memory ones.

Input material: memory CD4+ T cells from PBMCs. Subset of the sample: CD45RA-negative fraction. The V gene is TRBV7-8, the J gene TRBJ2-5; the match to TRBD2 covers 7 bases. The sequence came from a man younger than 30 in good health. Some clones in this sample may be carry-over from other donors' samples. CDR3 in DNA: TGTGCCAGCAGCTTAAGAGCTAGCGGCCGCCAAGAGACCCAGTACTTC. This encodes CASSLRASGRQETQYF.